This T cell receptor beta chain derives from a study of CD4 T cells in relation to SARS-CoV-2 and coronaviruses. A note on this clone: Antigen specificity is unknown.

The method was immunoSEQ multiplex PCR; TCRdb's version includes in-frame clones alone and lacks a portion of them. The sample yields about 27,000 clones, about three quarters seen once. CD4+ T cells from unexposed donors were obtained before the COVID-19 pandemic (2011-2018). Isolation of CD4+ T cells took place after less than twelve days in culture. CDR3 length: 11 amino acids. V lost 6 bases to trimming and J lost 7 bases, with 9 bases between them. Sequenced: CD4+ T cells from PBMCs, cultured in vitro. This TCR came from a human donor in good health. The gene calls are TRBV12-3 or TRBV12-4 and TRBJ2-5, with D tentatively TRBD1 or TRBD2 (5 bases each). The CDR3 loop reads CASRLRGTQYF. DNA for the CDR3: TGTGCCAGCAGGTTGAGGGGGACCCAGTACTTC.